This passage covers 9 T cell receptor beta chains from one sample sequenced in a study of blood T cell repertoires in COVID-19. TCRdb keeps only in-frame clones here, not all; method: immunoSEQ multiplex PCR. This sample carries about 140,000 clones, 84% of them seen once, and the ten largest clones take 8.9%. Sequencing input: peripheral blood. These receptors were collected from a man aged 25 to 40 with COVID-19, enrolled during active disease.

The V and J genes are TRBV4-3 and TRBJ1-3; possible D gene TRBD1, 6 bases. The ends were cut back, 4 bases at V and 0 bases at J, with 13 bases in the middle. The CDR3 totals 16 residues. CDR1 and CDR2 from the germline V gene are LGHNA and YSLEER. The CDR3 DNA follows: TGCGCCAGCAGCCCCCTTAGGGGGATCTCTGGAAACACCATATATTTT. Encoded protein: CASSPLRGISGNTIYF.

The V and J genes are TRBV19 and TRBJ1-1, with D hard to call. The V end lost 9 bases, the J end lost 1 base, and 12 bases lay between the germline ends. The V gene's germline CDR1 is LNHDA and CDR2 SQIVND (reference sequence). This CDR3 has 13 amino acids. The CDR3 DNA follows: TGTGCCAGCGGAGATTACGGGAACACTGAAGCTTTCTTT. It is translated as CASGDYGNTEAFF.

The rearrangement links TRBV9 to TRBJ1-1; 7 bases are shared with TRBD1. CDR1 and CDR2 (germline): SGDLS, YYNGEE. The CDR3 is 14 amino acids. With V trimmed by 1 base and J by 3 bases, 3 bases remained unmatched. The CDR3 here is CASSVSGQYTEAFF. In DNA, the CDR3 is TGTGCCAGCAGCGTATCGGGACAGTACACTGAAGCTTTCTTT.

This clone has only one observation. The chain carries TRBV25-1 and TRBJ2-3, with D hard to call. Germline CDR1 is MGHDK and CDR2 is SYGVNS. V was pared by 2 bases and J by 1 base, with 13 bases between. CDR3 size: 16 residues. CDR3 bases: TGTGCCAGCAGTGAACCTGGCAGGAAGGGCACAGATACGCAGTATTTT. It translates to CASSEPGRKGTDTQYF.

The chain has TRBV5-5 and TRBJ2-1, with TRBD2 matching over 11 bases. Germline trimming cut 3 bases from V and 2 bases from J; bases unmatched to any gene: 4. CDR1 is SGHKS, CDR2 YYEKEE, per germline (reference sequence). This CDR3 has 16 residues. The CDR3 is CASSSTSGTTYNEQFF. The CDR3 region has the DNA TGTGCCAGCAGCTCGACTAGCGGGACCACCTACAATGAGCAGTTCTTC.

The genes are TRBV10-3 and TRBJ1-2; D might be TRBD1 (5 bases). The ends were cut back, 3 bases at V and 9 bases at J, with 11 bases in the middle. The CDR3 contains 12 residues. The germline CDR1 and CDR2 sequences are ENHRY and SYGVKD. This chain's CDR3 is CAISDRQGSYTF. DNA for the CDR3: TGTGCCATCAGTGACCGGCAGGGAAGCTACACCTTC.

The rearrangement joins TRBV6-5 to TRBJ2-5; possible D gene TRBD1, 5 bases. Germline CDR1 is MNHEY and CDR2 is SVGAGI. This CDR3 contains 13 residues. V lost 10 bases, J lost 3 bases, and 15 bases lay in between. CDR3 sequence: CATTPSGKETQYF. DNA for the CDR3: TGTGCCACAACACCCTCAGGGAAAGAGACCCAGTACTTC.

This clone was observed a few times. V gene TRBV6-4 combines with J gene TRBJ2-3, with D perhaps TRBD1 (6 bases). Germline CDR1 and CDR2: MRHNA and SNTAGT. Trimming took 2 bases from V and 1 from J, leaving 7 bases between them. CDR3 length: 14 amino acids. The CDR3: CASSDGGGTDTQYF. The DNA of the CDR3 is TGTGCCAGCAGTGACGGGGGCGGCACAGATACGCAGTATTTT.

The chain couples TRBV11-2 to TRBJ1-3, with TRBD1 identical over 7 bases. This CDR3 region has 16 residues. The germline CDR1 and CDR2 sequences are SGHAT and FQNNGV. V trimming: 1 base; J trimming: 4 bases; junction bases outside the gene matches: 7. The CDR3 nucleotides are TGTGCCAGCAGCTTAGTAACAGGGGAAGGGGGAAACACCATATATTTT. As protein: CASSLVTGEGGNTIYF.